These T cell receptor beta chains were read from a single sample in a study of graft-versus-host responses after intestinal transplantation. Some clones are missing from TCRdb's copy, which holds only in-frame ones; the method was immunoSEQ multiplex PCR. The sample has nearly 110,000 clones; over 80% are singletons. No antigen has been identified for these receptors. Source: unstimulated CD4+ T cells sorted from spleen or lymph node cells, taken before transplant. Receptors were obtained from a human donor who was the organ donor for an intestinal transplant. Both conserved end residues are part of each CDR3. The order of the fields is D gene, clone size, J gene, V gene, CDR3 protein, CDR3 DNA. D genes are given only for firm matches. Expanded clones get a size class; other rows say once, few or many, or leave the size out.

- | - | TRBJ2-3 | TRBV5-1 | CASSLGPSSTDTQYF | TGCGCCAGCAGCTTGGGGCCTTCAAGCACAGATACGCAGTATTTT
TRBD2 | once | TRBJ2-1 | TRBV11-2 | CASSPRAGSSYNEQFF | TGTGCCAGCAGCCCAAGAGCGGGGAGCTCCTACAATGAGCAGTTCTTC
TRBD1 | - | TRBJ2-1 | TRBV5-6 | CASSLGRDRGNEQFF | TGTGCCAGCAGCTTGGGCAGGGACAGGGGAAATGAGCAGTTCTTC
- | - | TRBJ2-1 | TRBV7-2 | CASSPPGLRNYNEQFF | TGTGCCAGCAGCCCACCGGGACTGCGCAATTACAATGAGCAGTTCTTC
- | few | TRBJ1-6 | TRBV6-5 | CASSYTSPGNSPLHF | TGTGCCAGCAGTTACACGAGTCCAGGAAATTCACCCCTCCACTTT
- | - | TRBJ1-1 | TRBV10-3 | CAISESGPNTEAFF | TGTGCCATCAGTGAGTCGGGGCCGAACACTGAAGCTTTCTTT
TRBD2 | - | TRBJ2-7 | TRBV25-1 | CASSLAGVAEQYF | TGTGCCAGCAGTTTAGCGGGAGTTGCCGAGCAGTACTTC
- | once | TRBJ1-4 | TRBV30 | CAWSVPPTSAEKLFF | TGTGCCTGGAGTGTGCCCCCCACAAGTGCCGAAAAACTGTTTTTT
TRBD2 | - | TRBJ2-5 | TRBV6-1 | CASSDSLAGGPGQTQYF | TGTGCCAGCAGTGATTCTCTAGCGGGAGGGCCAGGACAGACCCAGTACTTC
- | - | TRBJ1-5 | TRBV19 | CASGDWGNQPQHF | TGTGCCAGTGGGGACTGGGGCAATCAGCCCCAGCATTTT
TRBD1 | - | TRBJ1-1 | TRBV5-4 | CASSLYQGVGNTEAFF | TGTGCCAGCAGCTTATACCAGGGGGTCGGGAACACTGAAGCTTTCTTT
TRBD1 | - | TRBJ1-1 | TRBV6-5 | CASSYRGQGGTEAFF | TGTGCCAGCAGTTACCGGGGACAGGGAGGGACTGAAGCTTTCTTT
TRBD2 | - | TRBJ2-7 | TRBV14 | CASSHILAVPAYEQYF | TGTGCCAGCAGCCATATACTAGCGGTTCCCGCCTACGAGCAGTACTTC
TRBD2 | - | TRBJ2-1 | TRBV9 | CASSVVAGENNEQFF | TGTGCCAGCAGCGTAGTAGCGGGGGAGAACAATGAGCAGTTCTTC
- | - | TRBJ2-3 | TRBV19 | CASSMGVSSTDTQYF | TGTGCCAGTAGTATGGGGGTTTCGAGCACAGATACGCAGTATTTT
- | - | TRBJ1-6 | TRBV6-1 | CASSLPRDHF | TGTGCCAGCAGCCTACCTCGGGACCACTTT
TRBD1 | - | TRBJ2-2 | TRBV18 | CASSQGQGNTGELFF | TGTGCCAGCTCGCAGGGACAGGGGAACACCGGGGAGCTGTTTTTT
- | - | TRBJ1-1 | TRBV11-2 | CASSSVRVHEAFF | TGTGCCAGCAGCTCGGTCCGGGTGCATGAAGCTTTCTTT
- | - | TRBJ1-5 | TRBV28 | CASSLSGAGPMNQPQHF | TGTGCCAGCAGTTTATCGGGGGCGGGTCCAATGAATCAGCCCCAGCATTTT
TRBD1 | - | TRBJ1-4 | TRBV4-1 | CASSQDSGQRTTNEKLFF | TGCGCCAGCAGCCAAGATTCGGGACAGCGCACAACTAATGAAAAACTGTTTTTT
- | - | TRBJ1-3 | TRBV4-2 | CASSQSYSGPAAGNTIYF | TGTGCCAGCAGCCAATCTTATTCGGGGCCCGCTGCAGGAAACACCATATATTTT
TRBD1 | - | TRBJ2-7 | TRBV28 | CASRGSGGSSYEQYF | TGTGCCAGCCGAGGCTCAGGGGGCTCCTCCTACGAGCAGTACTTC
- | - | TRBJ1-5 | TRBV1 | CTSSLEEGVDSNQPQHF | TGCACCAGCAGCCTCGAGGAGGGAGTAGATAGCAATCAGCCCCAGCATTTT
- | - | TRBJ2-7 | TRBV9 | CASSVGVHPRLYEQYF | TGTGCCAGCAGCGTAGGCGTGCACCCCAGGCTATACGAGCAGTACTTC
- | - | TRBJ1-1 | TRBV6-1 | CASRPADFMNTEAFF | TGTGCCAGCCGCCCCGCCGATTTTATGAACACTGAAGCTTTCTTT
- | - | TRBJ2-3 | TRBV5-1 | CASSFTVPSSDTQYF | TGCGCCAGCAGCTTCACAGTCCCCTCATCGGATACGCAGTATTTT
- | - | TRBJ2-5 | TRBV5-6 | CASSLNMKEETQYF | TGTGCCAGCAGCTTGAATATGAAGGAAGAGACCCAGTACTTC
- | - | TRBJ1-3 | TRBV18 | CASSPTLSSGNTIYF | TGTGCCAGCTCACCAACTCTTAGCTCTGGAAACACCATATATTTT
TRBD2 | few | TRBJ2-3 | TRBV6-4 | CASRSGGAFTDTQYF | TGTGCCAGCAGGAGCGGGGGGGCATTCACAGATACGCAGTATTTT
- | - | TRBJ1-1 | TRBV27 | CASRQGRNTEAFF | TGTGCCAGCAGACAGGGCCGGAACACTGAAGCTTTCTTT
- | - | TRBJ2-3 | TRBV10-3 | CAISGTGDTQYF | TGTGCCATCAGTGGGACGGGAGATACGCAGTATTTT
- | - | TRBJ1-5 | TRBV5-6 | CASSLRSNHQPQHF | TGTGCCAGCAGCCTCAGAAGTAATCACCAGCCCCAGCATTTT
- | - | TRBJ1-1 | TRBV11-3 | CASSSTPNTEAFF | TGTGCCAGCAGCTCAACCCCAAACACTGAAGCTTTCTTT
- | few | TRBJ1-1 | TRBV14 | CASSQDVGTTEAFF | TGTGCCAGCAGCCAAGACGTAGGGACTACTGAAGCTTTCTTT
TRBD2 | - | TRBJ2-1 | TRBV4-1 | CASSQDPGEGGHNEQFF | TGCGCCAGCAGCCAAGACCCCGGGGAGGGAGGCCACAATGAGCAGTTCTTC
TRBD2 | - | TRBJ2-6 | TRBV7-2 | CASSWTSGNTGANVLTF | TGTGCCAGCAGCTGGACTAGCGGGAACACAGGGGCCAACGTCCTGACTTTC
TRBD2 | - | TRBJ2-1 | TRBV18 | CASSPPGGVLSYNEQFF | TGTGCCAGCTCACCCCCCGGGGGGGTACTATCCTACAATGAGCAGTTCTTC
TRBD2 | - | TRBJ2-7 | TRBV5-1 | CASRVAGGRYEQYF | TGCGCCAGCAGGGTCGCGGGGGGGCGCTACGAGCAGTACTTC
- | - | TRBJ1-1 | TRBV27 | CASSSPLRGTEAFF | TGTGCCAGCAGTTCCCCCCTCCGGGGGACTGAAGCTTTCTTT
TRBD1 | - | TRBJ1-4 | TRBV29-1 | CSVGQGWPNEKLFF | TGCAGCGTTGGACAGGGTTGGCCTAATGAAAAACTGTTTTTT
- | - | TRBJ1-2 | TRBV4-2 | CASSQDGEERFYGYTF | TGTGCCAGCAGCCAAGATGGGGAAGAGAGATTCTATGGCTACACCTTC
- | - | TRBJ2-6 | TRBV6-5 | CASTSVSGANVLTF | TGTGCCAGCACTAGCGTCTCTGGGGCCAACGTCCTGACTTTC
- | - | TRBJ2-4 | TRBV7-2 | CASSLGGAKNIQYF | TGTGCCAGCAGCTTGGGGGGAGCCAAAAACATTCAGTACTTC
- | - | TRBJ1-2 | TRBV4-1 | CASSQDRGGGYTF | TGCGCCAGCAGCCAAGATCGCGGGGGTGGCTACACCTTC
- | - | TRBJ1-2 | TRBV6-1 | CASSQSGGYGYTF | TGTGCCAGCAGTCAGTCCGGGGGCTATGGCTACACCTTC
- | once | TRBJ1-5 | TRBV27 | CASRKGGLGNQPQHF | TGTGCCAGCAGGAAGGGGGGGTTAGGCAATCAGCCCCAGCATTTT
- | - | TRBJ1-1 | TRBV7-3 | CASSIQGNTEAFF | TGTGCCAGCAGCATACAGGGGAACACTGAAGCTTTCTTT
TRBD1 | - | TRBJ2-5 | TRBV6-5 | CASRPGQINQETQYF | TGTGCCAGCAGACCGGGACAGATAAATCAAGAGACCCAGTACTTC
TRBD2 | - | TRBJ2-5 | TRBV11-2 | CASSRLAGLVETQYF | TGTGCCAGCAGCCGACTAGCGGGTCTTGTAGAGACCCAGTACTTC
TRBD2 | - | TRBJ2-7 | TRBV6-5 | CASLGLAPYEQYF | TGTGCCAGCCTAGGACTAGCGCCCTACGAGCAGTACTTC
- | - | TRBJ2-7 | TRBV10-3 | CAISDQGLGDGWQYF | TGTGCCATCAGCGATCAGGGGCTCGGAGACGGATGGCAGTACTTC
- | - | TRBJ1-3 | TRBV19 | CASSIDRGSTHSGNTIYF | TGTGCCAGTAGTATAGATCGGGGCAGCACTCACTCTGGAAACACCATATATTTT
- | - | TRBJ1-1 | TRBV5-1 | CASSFGGDTEAFF | TGCGCCAGCAGCTTTGGGGGTGACACTGAAGCTTTCTTT
- | - | TRBJ2-2 | TRBV5-1 | CASSYSRGTGELFF | TGCGCCAGCAGCTATTCCCGAGGGACCGGGGAGCTGTTTTTT
TRBD1 | - | TRBJ1-2 | TRBV27 | CASSNTGGYYGYTF | TGTGCCAGCAGCAATACAGGGGGATACTATGGCTACACCTTC
TRBD1 | - | TRBJ2-5 | TRBV10-3 | CAISESQGDETQYF | TGTGCCATCAGTGAGTCGCAGGGGGACGAGACCCAGTACTTC
- | - | TRBJ2-6 | TRBV2 | CASRQPARRHSGANVLTF | TGTGCCAGCAGACAACCAGCCCGGAGGCACTCTGGGGCCAACGTCCTGACTTTC
- | - | TRBJ1-1 | TRBV5-5 | CASSLEGKIRGAFF | TGTGCCAGCAGCTTGGAGGGGAAAATCCGCGGAGCTTTCTTT
- | - | TRBJ1-4 | TRBV29-1 | CSATSAGLNEKLFF | TGCAGCGCAACCTCGGCGGGTCTTAATGAAAAACTGTTTTTT
TRBD1 | - | TRBJ1-1 | TRBV6-1 | CASSEQGVFTEAFF | TGTGCCAGCAGTGAACAGGGGGTTTTTACTGAAGCTTTCTTT